This T cell receptor (beta chain) was recorded in a study of siplizumab effects on memory and regulatory T cells. Worth noting for this clone: Its antigen is not identified.

Assay: immunoSEQ multiplex PCR; the TCRdb copy retains only in-frame clones and omits some. The table lists roughly 82,000 clones, approximately 90% of them singletons. Trimming removed 6 bases at V and 12 bases at J, with 24 bases between. The CDR3 extends over 15 amino acids. The germline V gene encodes CDR1 SEHNR and CDR2 FQNEAQ (reference sequence). Study outcomes and limitations: There appeared to be greater diversity in naive T cells than in memory cells, and naive T cells seemed major contributors to the alloresponse.

The clonotype was recovered from a human donor in good health. The material sequenced was Tregs sorted from blood. The chain joins TRBV7-9 to TRBJ2-1; tentatively, D is TRBD1 (6 bases). CDR3 amino acids: CASRENPGEIGGQFF. The CDR3 DNA is TGTGCCAGCAGAGAAAACCCAGGGGAAATCGGTGGGCAGTTCTTC.